This section outlines one T cell receptor (beta chain) sequence together with its context. With baseline, cycle 4 day 1, and cycle 7 day 1 as timepoints, blood was sampled. The sample is drawn from a study of OX40 agonist ivuxolimab in advanced cancers. Looking at the study overall: Patients received the agonistic anti-OX40 (CD134) antibody ivuxolimab. Dose-escalation patients' cancers were hepatocellular carcinoma, melanoma, renal cell or head and neck cancer.

Repertoires were generated with immunoSEQ multiplex PCR, while TCRdb's copy carries only in-frame clones and drops some. The sample contains 70,000 to 90,000 clones, about 89% of which appear only once. In germline, CDR1 is GTSNPN, CDR2 SVGIG (reference sequence). The V gene lost 5 bases and the J gene lost 6 bases, with 11 bases spanning the gap. This CDR3 region has 12 residues. The source of this sequence is an adult with an advanced solid tumor such as melanoma, head and neck, liver or kidney cancer. The sample was CD4+ or CD8+ T cells sorted from blood, taken in a trial of the OX40 agonist ivuxolimab. The chain has TRBV30 and TRBJ2-4, with D possibly matching TRBD2 (6 bases). The CDR3: CAWDRDSNIQYF. CDR3 bases: TGTGCCTGGGACCGGGACTCAAACATTCAGTACTTC. Together with reference TRBV30 and TRBJ2-4, the CDR3 gives the full variable domain: SQTIHQWPATLVQPVGSPLSLECTVEGTSNPNLYWYRQAAGRGLQLLFYSVGIGQISSEVPQNLSASRPQDRQFILSSKKLLLSDSGFYLCAWDRDSNIQYFGAGTRLSVL.